The 13 T cell receptor beta chains below come from one sample, sequenced in a study of blood T cell repertoires in COVID-19. Clones were sequenced by immunoSEQ multiplex PCR, and TCRdb holds only the in-frame ones, with some missing. The profile shows 350,000 to 400,000 clones, roughly nine tenths of them singletons. The specimen sequenced was PBMCs or T cells enriched from blood (not recorded which). All receptors come from a man aged 18 to 35 who had recovered from COVID-19.

The gene calls are TRBV7-7 and TRBJ2-5; 9 positions agree with TRBD2. The CDR3 runs 12 residues. The germline V gene has CDR1 SSHAT and CDR2 FNYEAQ (reference sequence). Germline trimming cut 5 bases from V and 5 bases from J; bases unmatched to any gene: 0. Written as DNA, the CDR3 is TGTGCCAGCAGCACTAGCGGGGAGACCCAGTACTTC. Translating it yields CASSTSGETQYF. The full variable domain, its missing parts supplied by reference TRBV7-7 and TRBJ2-5, is GAGVSQSPRYKVTKRGQDVTLRCDPISSHATLYWYQQALGQGPEFLTYFNYEAQPDKSGLPSDRFSAERPEGSISTLTIQRTEQRDSAMYRCASSTSGETQYFGPGTRLLVL.

This chain uses TRBV4-1 with TRBJ1-4; D gene unclear. V was trimmed by 4 bases and J by 1 base, leaving 10 bases between them. The CDR3 is 15 amino acids. Germline V gene data show CDR1 as MGHRA and CDR2 as YSYEKL. The CDR3 is CASSPVFVTNEKLFF. Written as DNA, the CDR3 is TGCGCCAGCAGCCCGGTGTTTGTAACTAATGAAAAACTGTTTTTT.

The chain combines TRBV7-9 with TRBJ1-5; D unclear. Trimming removed 5 bases from V and 0 bases from J, with 17 bases in between. CDR3 length: 17 residues. Germline assignment: CDR1 SEHNR and CDR2 FQNEAQ (reference sequence). CDR3 nucleotides: TGTGCCAGCAGCCGGGGAGAGGAGATATATAGCAATCAGCCCCAGCATTTT. This encodes CASSRGEEIYSNQPQHF.

The V call is TRBV3-1 (or the pseudogene TRBV3-2), the J call TRBJ2-7; 8 bases align to TRBD1. CDR3 length: 18 residues. CDR1 is LGHDT, CDR2 YNNKEL, per germline (reference sequence). The J segment lost 3 bases and the V segment lost 0 bases, leaving 13 bases of the junction unmatched. The CDR3 nucleotides are TGTGCCAGCAGCCAAGAGCCCATCGACAGGGGCCCTCACTACGAGCAGTACTTC. This sequence encodes CASSQEPIDRGPHYEQYF.

V usage is TRBV14 and J usage is TRBJ1-1, with 7 bases lining up with TRBD1. CDR3 size: 16 residues. V was pared by 4 bases and J by 1 base, with 9 bases of the junction left unmatched. CDR1 is SGHDN and CDR2 is FVKESK in the germline V gene. CDR3 sequence: CASSPWDSATNTEAFF. CDR3 in DNA: TGTGCCAGCAGCCCATGGGACAGTGCCACGAACACTGAAGCTTTCTTT.

The chain carries TRBV9 and TRBJ1-2; 8 positions agree with TRBD1. V lost 1 base to trimming and J lost 7 bases; unmatched junction nucleotides: 9. CDR1 is SGDLS and CDR2 is YYNGEE in the germline V gene. The CDR3 covers 15 residues. Written as DNA, the CDR3 is TGTGCCAGCAGCGTACTGGGACAGGATGGTCGTGGCTACACCTTC. Protein sequence: CASSVLGQDGRGYTF.

The chain employs TRBV6-2 or TRBV6-3 and TRBJ2-7, with D possibly matching TRBD2 (6 bases). The CDR3 has 11 amino acids. Germline values: CDR1 MNHEY, CDR2 SVGEGT. V was pared by 5 bases and J by 6 bases, with 8 bases between. The CDR3 is CASSPGSEQYF. DNA for the CDR3: TGTGCCAGCAGTCCCGGGAGCGAGCAGTACTTC.

The chain carries TRBV2 and TRBJ1-1; 8 bases map to TRBD1. V lost 6 bases and J lost 1; bases outside the gene matches: 1. Germline loops: CDR1 SNHLY, CDR2 FYNNEI. The CDR3 runs to 13 residues. CDR3 amino acids: CASRDRENTEAFF. The CDR3 DNA follows: TGTGCCAGCAGGGACAGGGAGAACACTGAAGCTTTCTTT.

The chain combines TRBV19 with TRBJ1-5; D call uncertain. Trimming pared 5 bases from V and 5 bases from J, leaving 10 bases between. CDR1 and CDR2 (germline): LNHDA, SQIVND (reference sequence). CDR3 length equals 13 residues. CDR3 nucleotide sequence: TGTGCCAGTAGTTACTGGGCCGATCAGCCCCAGCATTTT. This encodes CASSYWADQPQHF.

V usage is TRBV2 and J usage is TRBJ1-4; 7 positions match TRBD1. The germline V gene encodes CDR1 SNHLY and CDR2 FYNNEI. CDR3 length: 15 residues. The J segment lost 2 bases and the V segment lost 6 bases, leaving 6 bases of the junction unmatched. CDR3 amino acids: CASRRQGVTNEKLFF. The CDR3 DNA sequence: TGTGCCAGCAGGAGACAGGGAGTCACTAATGAAAAACTGTTTTTT.

This clone was seen a handful of times. The chain uses TRBV7-9 and TRBJ2-2, with TRBD1 as a possible D gene (5 bases). V was pared by 8 bases and J by 0 bases, with 10 bases between. CDR3 length: 14 residues. Germline CDR1 reads SEHNR; CDR2 reads FQNEAQ (reference sequence). CDR3 coding DNA: TGTGCCAGCTTTGGGGCGGCGAACACCGGGGAGCTGTTTTTT. Encoded protein: CASFGAANTGELFF.

This sequence joins TRBV7-9 and TRBJ1-1; no clear D. This CDR3 contains 15 residues. Germline CDR1 and CDR2: SEHNR and FQNEAQ (reference sequence). With 0 bases removed from V and 0 bases from J, the gap between germline ends came to 8 bases. The CDR3 is CASSLARRMNTEAFF. The CDR3 DNA reads as TGTGCCAGCAGCTTAGCTAGGCGGATGAACACTGAAGCTTTCTTT.

V and J are TRBV27 and TRBJ2-7; 9 bases fit TRBD1. This CDR3 is 14 amino acids long. The V gene's germline CDR1 is MNHEY and CDR2 SMNVEV (reference sequence). Trimming at V came to 5 bases and at J to 7 bases, leaving 9 bases not matched to a gene. CDR3 DNA sequence: TGTGCCAGCAGTGGAGACAGGGGGACGGGAGAGCAGTACTTC. Translating gives CASSGDRGTGEQYF.